This entry lists 3 T cell receptor beta chains sequenced from one sample in a study of tumor-infiltrating lymphocytes in primary liver carcinoma. Starting from around 500 ng of total RNA, TCR beta cDNA was produced with a primer in the constant region. Nested multiplex PCR, run for three rounds with slightly modified ARM-PCR, yielded TCR beta libraries. The study ran its first two PCR rounds for approximately 10 cycles each, using TRBV1-TRBV30 forward primers and a C-beta reverse primer. TCRdb redid the calling of the multiplex PCR reads with MiXCR, one entry per CDR3 protein. This table has 300,000 to 400,000 distinct CDR3 sequences, approximately 65% appearing once. RNA was extracted from whole blood without cell sorting, alongside germline DNA. Source material: peripheral blood. The receptors originated from a man aged 40-49 years with primary liver carcinoma and hepatitis B virus infection.

With respect to this clonotype: A read error may produce the germline difference seen at one junction end. J is TRBJ1-3 and V is TRBV11-2; D call uncertain. The CDR3 contains 14 residues. Germline CDR1 is SGHAT and CDR2 is FQNNGV. The CDR3 is CVSSPTHAGNTVYF. CDR3 sequence (DNA): TGTGTCAGCAGCCCCACCCACGCTGGAAACACCGTATATTTT.

As concerns this clonotype: A read error may explain this, as a much larger clone is one base away. The chain joins TRBV10-3 to TRBJ2-7; 7 bases are a match to TRBD1. CDR1 is ENHRY, CDR2 SYGVKD, per germline. This CDR3 region has 14 residues. The CDR3, as DNA: TGTGCCCTCAGTGGACCCGGGACAGTCTACGAGCAGTACTTC. Protein product: CALSGPGTVYEQYF.

This clonotype was picked up a small number of times. V gene TRBV4-1 combines with J gene TRBJ1-4; weak D call: TRBD1 (5 bases). The CDR3 loop spans 15 amino acids. The V gene's germline CDR1 is MGHRA and CDR2 YSYEKL. The V end lost 4 bases, the J end lost 0 bases, and 9 bases lay between the germline ends. CDR3 coding DNA: TGCGCCAGCAGCCGAGGACAAGCAACTAATGAAAAACTGTTTTTT. Protein: CASSRGQATNEKLFF.